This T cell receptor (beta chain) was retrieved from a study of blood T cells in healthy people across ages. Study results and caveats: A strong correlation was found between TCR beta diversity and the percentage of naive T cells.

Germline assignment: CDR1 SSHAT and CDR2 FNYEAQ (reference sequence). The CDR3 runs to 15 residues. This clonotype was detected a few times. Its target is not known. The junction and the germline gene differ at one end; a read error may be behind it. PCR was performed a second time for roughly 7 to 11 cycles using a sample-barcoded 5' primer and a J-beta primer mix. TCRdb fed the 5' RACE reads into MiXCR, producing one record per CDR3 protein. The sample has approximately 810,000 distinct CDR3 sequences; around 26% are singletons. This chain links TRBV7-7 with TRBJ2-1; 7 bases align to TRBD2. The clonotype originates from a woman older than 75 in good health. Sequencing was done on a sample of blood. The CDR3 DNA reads TGTGCTAGCACCCCTGTACGGGGGGACCAAGAGACCCAGTTCTTC. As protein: CASTPVRGDQETQFF.